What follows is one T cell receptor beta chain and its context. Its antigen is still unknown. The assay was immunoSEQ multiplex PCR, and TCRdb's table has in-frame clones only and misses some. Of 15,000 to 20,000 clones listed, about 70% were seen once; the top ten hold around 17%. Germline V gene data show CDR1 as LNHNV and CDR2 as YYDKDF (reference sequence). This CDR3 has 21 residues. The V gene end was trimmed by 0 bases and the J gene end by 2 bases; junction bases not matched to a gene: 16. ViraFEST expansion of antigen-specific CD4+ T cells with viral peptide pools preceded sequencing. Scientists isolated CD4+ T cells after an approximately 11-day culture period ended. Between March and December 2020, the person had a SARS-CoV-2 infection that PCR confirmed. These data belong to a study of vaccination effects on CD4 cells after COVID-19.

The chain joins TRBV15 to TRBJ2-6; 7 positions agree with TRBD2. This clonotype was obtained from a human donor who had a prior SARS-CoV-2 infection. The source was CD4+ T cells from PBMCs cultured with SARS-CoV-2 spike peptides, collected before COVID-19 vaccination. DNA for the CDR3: TGTGCCACCAGCAGAGATCGTAAGCTCGGCGGGAGAGGTCCTGGGGCCAACGTCCTGACTTTC. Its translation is CATSRDRKLGGRGPGANVLTF.